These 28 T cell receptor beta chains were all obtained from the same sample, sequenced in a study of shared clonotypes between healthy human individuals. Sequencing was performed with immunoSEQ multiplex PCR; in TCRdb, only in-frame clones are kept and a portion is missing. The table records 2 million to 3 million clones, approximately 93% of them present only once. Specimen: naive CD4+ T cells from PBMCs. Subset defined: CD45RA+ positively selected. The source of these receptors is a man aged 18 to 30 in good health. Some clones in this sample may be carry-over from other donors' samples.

CDR3 residues: CASSGVGAHYNEQFF. As DNA, the CDR3 is TGTGCCAGCAGTGGGGTGGGGGCGCACTACAATGAGCAGTTCTTC. The chain employs TRBV2 and TRBJ2-1; D might be TRBD1 (6 bases). The CDR3 is 15 residues long. V was trimmed by 4 bases and J by 3 bases, leaving 13 bases between them. The germline CDR1 and CDR2 sequences are SNHLY and FYNNEI.

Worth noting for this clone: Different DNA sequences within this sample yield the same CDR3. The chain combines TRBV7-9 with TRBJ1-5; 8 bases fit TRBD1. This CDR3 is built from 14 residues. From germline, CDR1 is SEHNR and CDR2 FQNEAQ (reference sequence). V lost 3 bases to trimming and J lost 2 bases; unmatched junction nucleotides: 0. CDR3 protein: CASSLDRGNQPQHF. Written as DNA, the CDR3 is TGTGCCAGCAGCTTGGACAGGGGCAATCAGCCCCAGCATTTT.

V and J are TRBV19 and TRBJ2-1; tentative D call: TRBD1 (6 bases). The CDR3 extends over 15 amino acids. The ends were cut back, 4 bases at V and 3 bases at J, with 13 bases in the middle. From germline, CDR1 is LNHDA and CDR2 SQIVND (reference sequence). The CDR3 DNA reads TGTGCCAGTAGTAAAACAGGGATCTTCTACAATGAGCAGTTCTTC. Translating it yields CASSKTGIFYNEQFF.

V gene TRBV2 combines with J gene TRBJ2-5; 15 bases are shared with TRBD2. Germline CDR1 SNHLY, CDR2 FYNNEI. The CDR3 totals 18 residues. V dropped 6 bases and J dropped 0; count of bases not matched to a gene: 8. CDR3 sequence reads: CASSQRTSGRAYQETQYF. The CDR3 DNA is TGTGCCAGCAGCCAAAGGACTAGCGGGAGGGCGTACCAAGAGACCCAGTACTTC.

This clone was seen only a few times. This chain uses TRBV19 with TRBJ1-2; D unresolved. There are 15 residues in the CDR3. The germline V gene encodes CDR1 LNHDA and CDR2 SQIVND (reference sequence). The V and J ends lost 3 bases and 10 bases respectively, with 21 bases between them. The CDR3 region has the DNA TGTGCCAGTAGTATCTTGCTCCGAACCCGACCCCACTACACCTTC. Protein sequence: CASSILLRTRPHYTF.

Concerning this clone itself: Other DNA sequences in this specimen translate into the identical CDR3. The CDR3 reads CASSWDRGSYEQYF. The CDR3 coding sequence is TGTGCCAGCAGCTGGGACAGGGGGTCGTACGAGCAGTACTTC. This chain uses TRBV7-2 with TRBJ2-7; TRBD1 agrees at 11 bases. With 4 bases clipped from V and 4 bases from J, the junction kept 3 bases outside the gene matches. CDR1 is SGHTA and CDR2 is FQGNSA in the germline V gene. The CDR3 length is 14 residues.

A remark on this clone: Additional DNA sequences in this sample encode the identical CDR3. CDR3 sequence: CASSPGGTEAFF. The CDR3 DNA reads as TGTGCCAGCAGCCCAGGGGGGACTGAAGCTTTCTTT. This chain uses TRBV5-6 with TRBJ1-1; 7 bases agree with TRBD1. This CDR3 is 12 amino acids long. The ends lost 4 bases at V and 5 bases at J; junction bases unmatched: 2. Looked up from germline, CDR1 is SGHDT and CDR2 is YYEEEE.

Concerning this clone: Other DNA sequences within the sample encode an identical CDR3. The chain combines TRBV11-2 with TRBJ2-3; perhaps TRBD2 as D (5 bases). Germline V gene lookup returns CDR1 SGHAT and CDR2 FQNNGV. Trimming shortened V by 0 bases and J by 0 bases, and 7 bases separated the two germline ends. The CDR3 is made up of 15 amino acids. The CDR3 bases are TGTGCCAGCAGCTTAGATCGGGGTAGCACAGATACGCAGTATTTT. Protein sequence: CASSLDRGSTDTQYF.

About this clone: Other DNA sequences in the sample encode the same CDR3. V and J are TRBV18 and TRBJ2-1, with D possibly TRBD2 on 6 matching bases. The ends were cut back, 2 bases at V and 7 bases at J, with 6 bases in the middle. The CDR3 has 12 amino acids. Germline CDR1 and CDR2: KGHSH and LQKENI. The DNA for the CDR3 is TGTGCCAGCTCACCAGCGGGGAATGAGCAGTTCTTC. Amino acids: CASSPAGNEQFF.

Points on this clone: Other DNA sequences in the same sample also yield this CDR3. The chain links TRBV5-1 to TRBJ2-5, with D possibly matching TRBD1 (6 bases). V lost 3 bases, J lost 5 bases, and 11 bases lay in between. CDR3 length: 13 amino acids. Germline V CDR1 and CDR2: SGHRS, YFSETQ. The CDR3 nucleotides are TGCGCCAGCAGCTCTACAGGGTGGGAGACCCAGTACTTC. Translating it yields CASSSTGWETQYF.

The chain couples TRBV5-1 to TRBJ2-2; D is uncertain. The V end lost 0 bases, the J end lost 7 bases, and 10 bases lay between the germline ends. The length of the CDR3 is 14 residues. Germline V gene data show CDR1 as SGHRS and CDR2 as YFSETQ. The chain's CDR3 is CASSLAQHGGELFF. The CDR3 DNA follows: TGCGCCAGCAGCTTGGCCCAACACGGCGGGGAGCTGTTTTTT.

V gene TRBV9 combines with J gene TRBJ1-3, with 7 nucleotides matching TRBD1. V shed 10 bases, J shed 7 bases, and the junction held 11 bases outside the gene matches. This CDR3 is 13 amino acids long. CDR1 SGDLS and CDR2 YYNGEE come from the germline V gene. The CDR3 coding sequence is TGTGCCTCCGGAACAGGGGCCCCGAACACCATATATTTT. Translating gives CASGTGAPNTIYF. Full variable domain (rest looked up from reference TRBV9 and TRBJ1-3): DSGVTQTPKHLITATGQRVTLRCSPRSGDLSVYWYQQSLDQGLQFLIQYYNGEERAKGNILERFSAQQFPDLHSELNLSSLELGDSALYFCASGTGAPNTIYFGEGSWLTVV.

The CDR3, as DNA: TGTGCCATCAGTGGGAGCGGGGGGGCTGGAGCGGAGCAGTACTTC. Residues: CAISGSGGAGAEQYF. J is TRBJ2-7 and V is TRBV10-3, with 10 nucleotides matching TRBD2. CDR3 length equals 15 residues. With V trimmed by 4 bases and J by 7 bases, 10 bases remained unmatched. Looked up from germline, CDR1 is ENHRY and CDR2 is SYGVKD.

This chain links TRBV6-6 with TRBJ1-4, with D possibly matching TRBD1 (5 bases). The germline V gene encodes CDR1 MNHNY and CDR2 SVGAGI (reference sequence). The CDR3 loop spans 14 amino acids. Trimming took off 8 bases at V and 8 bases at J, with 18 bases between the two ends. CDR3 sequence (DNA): TGTGCCAGCGGGGGACCGCAGCAGAAAGAAAAACTGTTTTTT. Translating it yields CASGGPQQKEKLFF.

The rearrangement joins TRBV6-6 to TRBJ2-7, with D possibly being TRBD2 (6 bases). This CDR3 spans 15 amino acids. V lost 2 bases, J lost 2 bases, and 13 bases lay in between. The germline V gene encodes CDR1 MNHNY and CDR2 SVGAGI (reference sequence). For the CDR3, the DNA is TGTGCCAGCAGTTACCGAATAGCGGCTGCCTACGAGCAGTACTTC. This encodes CASSYRIAAAYEQYF.

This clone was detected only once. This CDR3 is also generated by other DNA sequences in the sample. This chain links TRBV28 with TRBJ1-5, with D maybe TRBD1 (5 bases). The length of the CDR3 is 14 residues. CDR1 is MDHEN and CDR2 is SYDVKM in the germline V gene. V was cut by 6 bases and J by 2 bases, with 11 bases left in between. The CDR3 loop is CASSSPGGNQPQHF. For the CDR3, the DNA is TGTGCCAGCAGCAGTCCGGGGGGCAATCAGCCCCAGCATTTT.

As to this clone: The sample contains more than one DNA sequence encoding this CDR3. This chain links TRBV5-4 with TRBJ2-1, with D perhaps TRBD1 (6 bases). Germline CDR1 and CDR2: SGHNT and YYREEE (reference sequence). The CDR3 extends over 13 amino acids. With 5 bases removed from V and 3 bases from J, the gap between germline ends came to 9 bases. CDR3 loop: CASSLQGYNEQFF. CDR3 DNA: TGTGCCAGCAGTTTACAGGGCTACAATGAGCAGTTCTTC.

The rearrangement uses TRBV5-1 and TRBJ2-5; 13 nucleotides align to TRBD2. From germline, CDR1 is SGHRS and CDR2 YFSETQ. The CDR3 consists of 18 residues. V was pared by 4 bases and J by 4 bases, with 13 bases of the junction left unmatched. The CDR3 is CASSQTPLAGGPGETQYF. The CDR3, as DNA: TGCGCCAGCAGCCAAACCCCACTAGCGGGAGGGCCTGGAGAGACCCAGTACTTC.

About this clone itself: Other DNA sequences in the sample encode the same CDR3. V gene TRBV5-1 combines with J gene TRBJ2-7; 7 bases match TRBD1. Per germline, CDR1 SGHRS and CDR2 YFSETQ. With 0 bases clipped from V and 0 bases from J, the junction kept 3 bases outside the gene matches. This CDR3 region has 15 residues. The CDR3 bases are TGCGCCAGCAGCTTGGTCCCAGGGGGCTCCTACGAGCAGTACTTC. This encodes CASSLVPGGSYEQYF.

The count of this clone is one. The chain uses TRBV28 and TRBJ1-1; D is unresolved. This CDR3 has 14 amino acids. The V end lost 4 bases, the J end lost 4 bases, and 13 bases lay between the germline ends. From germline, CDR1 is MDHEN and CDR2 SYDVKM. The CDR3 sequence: CASSSGGEGTEAFF. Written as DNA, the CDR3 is TGTGCCAGCAGTTCCGGCGGAGAGGGCACTGAAGCTTTCTTT.

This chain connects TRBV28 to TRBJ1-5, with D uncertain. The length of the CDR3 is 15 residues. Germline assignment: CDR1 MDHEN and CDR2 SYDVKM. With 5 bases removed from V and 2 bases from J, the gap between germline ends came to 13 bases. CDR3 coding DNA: TGTGCCAGCAGTCCGTGGACTCCGGGCAATCAGCCCCAGCATTTT. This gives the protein CASSPWTPGNQPQHF.

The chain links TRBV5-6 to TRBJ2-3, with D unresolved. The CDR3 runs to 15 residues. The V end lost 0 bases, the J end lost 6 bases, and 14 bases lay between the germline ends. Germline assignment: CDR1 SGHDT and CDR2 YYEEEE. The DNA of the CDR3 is TGTGCCAGCAGCTTGGTTGGCCGATCGACGGATACGCAGTATTTT. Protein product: CASSLVGRSTDTQYF.

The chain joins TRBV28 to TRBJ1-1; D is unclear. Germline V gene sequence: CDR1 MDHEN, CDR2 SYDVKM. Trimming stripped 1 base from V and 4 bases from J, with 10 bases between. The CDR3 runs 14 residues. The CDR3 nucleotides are TGTGCCAGCAGTTTATTTGAGGGTAGCACTGAAGCTTTCTTT. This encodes CASSLFEGSTEAFF. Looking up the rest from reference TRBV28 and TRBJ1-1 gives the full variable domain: DVKVTQSSRYLVKRTGEKVFLECVQDMDHENMFWYRQDPGLGLRLIYFSYDVKMKEKGDIPEGYSVSREKKERFSLILESASTNQTSMYLCASSLFEGSTEAFFGQGTRLTVV.

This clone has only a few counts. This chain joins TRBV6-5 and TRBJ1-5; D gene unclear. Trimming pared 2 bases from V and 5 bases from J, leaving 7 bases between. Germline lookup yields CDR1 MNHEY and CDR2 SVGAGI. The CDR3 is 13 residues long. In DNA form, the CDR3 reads TGTGCCAGCAGTTACGTTAGGGATCAGCCCCAGCATTTT. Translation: CASSYVRDQPQHF.

The CDR3 loop reads CSVVALLMGEAFF. CDR3 nucleotide sequence: TGCAGCGTTGTAGCATTGTTGATGGGTGAAGCTTTCTTT. The rearrangement joins TRBV29-1 to TRBJ1-1, with D hard to call. The CDR3 runs to 13 residues. Germline CDR1 reads SQVTM; CDR2 reads ANQGSEA. V was pared by 4 bases and J by 7 bases, with 16 bases between.

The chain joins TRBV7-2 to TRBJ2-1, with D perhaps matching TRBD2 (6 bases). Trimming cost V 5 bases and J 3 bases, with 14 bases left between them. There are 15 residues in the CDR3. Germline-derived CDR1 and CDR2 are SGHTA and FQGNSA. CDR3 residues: CASSPGQGGYNEQFF. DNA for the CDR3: TGTGCCAGCAGCCCTGGGCAGGGAGGCTACAATGAGCAGTTCTTC.

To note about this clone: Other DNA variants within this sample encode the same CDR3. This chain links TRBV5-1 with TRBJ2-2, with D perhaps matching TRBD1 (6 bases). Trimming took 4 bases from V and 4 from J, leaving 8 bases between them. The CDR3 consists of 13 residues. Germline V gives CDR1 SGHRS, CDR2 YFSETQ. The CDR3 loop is CASSPQGTGELFF. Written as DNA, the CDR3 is TGCGCCAGCAGCCCACAGGGCACCGGGGAGCTGTTTTTT.

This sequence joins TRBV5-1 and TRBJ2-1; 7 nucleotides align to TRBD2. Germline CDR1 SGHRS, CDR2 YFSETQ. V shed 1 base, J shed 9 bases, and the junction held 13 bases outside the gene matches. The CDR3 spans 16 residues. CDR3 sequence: CASSLKVGGPTAEQFF. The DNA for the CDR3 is TGCGCCAGCAGCTTGAAGGTGGGAGGGCCAACGGCTGAGCAGTTCTTC.